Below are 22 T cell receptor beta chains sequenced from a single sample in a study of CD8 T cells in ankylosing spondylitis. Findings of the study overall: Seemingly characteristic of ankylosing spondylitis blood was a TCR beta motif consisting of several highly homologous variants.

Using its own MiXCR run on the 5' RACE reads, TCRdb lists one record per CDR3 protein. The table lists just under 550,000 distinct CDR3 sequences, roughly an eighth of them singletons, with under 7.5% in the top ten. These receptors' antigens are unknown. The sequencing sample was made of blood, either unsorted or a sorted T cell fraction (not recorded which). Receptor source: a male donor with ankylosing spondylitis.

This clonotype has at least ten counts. CDR3 loop: CASSHEGVLHF. The CDR3 region has the DNA TGTGCCAGCAGCCACGAGGGGGTCCTCCACTTT. The chain links TRBV6-6 to TRBJ1-6, with D possibly matching TRBD1 (6 bases). The CDR3 runs to 11 residues. Germline loops: CDR1 MNHNY, CDR2 SVGAGI (reference sequence). V was shortened by 6 bases and J by 15 bases, with 12 bases between the two germline ends.

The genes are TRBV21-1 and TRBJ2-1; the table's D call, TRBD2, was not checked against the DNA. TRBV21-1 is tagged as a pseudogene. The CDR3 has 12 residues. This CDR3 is CASSASTAEQFF. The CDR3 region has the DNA TGTGCCAGCAGCGCTAGTACAGCTGAGCAGTTCTTC.

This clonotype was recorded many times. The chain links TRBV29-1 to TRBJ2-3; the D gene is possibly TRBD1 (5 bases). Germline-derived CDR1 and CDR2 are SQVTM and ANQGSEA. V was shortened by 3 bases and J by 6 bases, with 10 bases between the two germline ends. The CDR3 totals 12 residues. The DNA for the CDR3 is TGCAGCGTTGACCTTAGGGGCGATACGCAGTATTTT. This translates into CSVDLRGDTQYF.

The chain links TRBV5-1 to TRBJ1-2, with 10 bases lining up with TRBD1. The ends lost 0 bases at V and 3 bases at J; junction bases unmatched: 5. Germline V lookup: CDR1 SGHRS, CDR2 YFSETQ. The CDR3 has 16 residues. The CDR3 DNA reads TGCGCCAGCAGCTTGGGGGACAGGGGATCGGACTATGGCTACACCTTC. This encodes CASSLGDRGSDYGYTF.

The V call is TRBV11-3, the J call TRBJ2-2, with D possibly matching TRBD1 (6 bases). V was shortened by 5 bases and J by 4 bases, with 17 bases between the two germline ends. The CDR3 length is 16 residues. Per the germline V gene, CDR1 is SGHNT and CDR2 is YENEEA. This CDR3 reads CASSLRGPRLTGELFF. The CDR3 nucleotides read TGTGCCAGCAGCCTCAGGGGACCCCGGCTCACCGGGGAGCTGTTTTTT.

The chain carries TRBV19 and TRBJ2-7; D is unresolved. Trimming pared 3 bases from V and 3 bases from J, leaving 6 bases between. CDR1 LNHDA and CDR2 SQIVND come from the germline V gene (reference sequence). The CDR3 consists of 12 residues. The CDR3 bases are TGTGCCAGTAGTATGTGGGGCTACGAGCAGTACTTC. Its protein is CASSMWGYEQYF.

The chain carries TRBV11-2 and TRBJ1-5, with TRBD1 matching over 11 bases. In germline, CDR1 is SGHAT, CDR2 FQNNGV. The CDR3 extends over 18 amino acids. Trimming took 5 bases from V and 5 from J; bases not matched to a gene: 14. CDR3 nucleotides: TGTGCCAGCAGCCGCCAGAGGACAGGGGGCGCGATACATCAGCCCCAGCATTTT. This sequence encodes CASSRQRTGGAIHQPQHF.

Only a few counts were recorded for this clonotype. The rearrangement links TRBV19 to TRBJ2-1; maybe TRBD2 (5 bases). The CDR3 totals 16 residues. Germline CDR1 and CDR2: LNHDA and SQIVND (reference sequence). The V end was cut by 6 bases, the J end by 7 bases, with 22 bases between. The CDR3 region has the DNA TGTGCCAGTAGCAACGAGATGAGGGCCGGTGGAAATGAGCAGTTCTTC. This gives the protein CASSNEMRAGGNEQFF.

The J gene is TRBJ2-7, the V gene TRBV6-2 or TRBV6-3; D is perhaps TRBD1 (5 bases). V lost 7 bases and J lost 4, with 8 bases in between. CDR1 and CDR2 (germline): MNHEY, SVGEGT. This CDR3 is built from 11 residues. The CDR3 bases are TGTGCCAGCACGCAGGGATACGAGCAGTACGTC. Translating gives CASTQGYEQYV.

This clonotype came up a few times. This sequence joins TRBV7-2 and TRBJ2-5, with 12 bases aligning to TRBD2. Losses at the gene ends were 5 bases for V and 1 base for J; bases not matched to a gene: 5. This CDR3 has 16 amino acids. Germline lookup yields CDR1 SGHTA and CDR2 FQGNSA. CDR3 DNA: TGTGCCAGCAGCCCCGGACTAGCGGGATTCCAAGAGACCCAGTACTTC. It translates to CASSPGLAGFQETQYF. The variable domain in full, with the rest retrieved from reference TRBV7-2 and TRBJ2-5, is GAGVSQSPSNKVTEKGKDVELRCDPISGHTALYWYRQSLGQGLEFLIYFQGNSAPDKSGLPSDRFSAERTGGSVSTLTIQRTQQEDSAVYLCASSPGLAGFQETQYFGPGTRLLVL.

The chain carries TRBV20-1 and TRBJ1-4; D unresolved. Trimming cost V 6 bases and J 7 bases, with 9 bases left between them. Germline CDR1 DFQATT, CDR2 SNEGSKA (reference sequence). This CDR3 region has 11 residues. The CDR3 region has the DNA TGCAGTGCCCATCTGGCTGAAAAACTGTTTTTT. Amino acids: CSAHLAEKLFF.

CDR3 protein: CSARDMRLGLGSEQFF. Here the CDR3 DNA reads TGCAGTGCTAGAGATATGAGACTAGGCTTAGGGAGTGAGCAGTTCTTC. The J gene is TRBJ2-1, the V gene TRBV20-1; D might be TRBD2 (6 bases). There are 16 residues in the CDR3. Germline loops: CDR1 DFQATT, CDR2 SNEGSKA (reference sequence). V was cut by 0 bases and J by 9 bases, with 21 bases left in between.

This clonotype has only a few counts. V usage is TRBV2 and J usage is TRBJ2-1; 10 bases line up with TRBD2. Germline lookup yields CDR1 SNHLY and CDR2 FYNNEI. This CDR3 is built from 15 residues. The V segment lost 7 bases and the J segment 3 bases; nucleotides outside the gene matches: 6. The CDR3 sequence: CASIPGTSVYNEQFF. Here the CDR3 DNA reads TGTGCCAGCATTCCCGGGACTAGCGTCTACAATGAGCAGTTCTTC.

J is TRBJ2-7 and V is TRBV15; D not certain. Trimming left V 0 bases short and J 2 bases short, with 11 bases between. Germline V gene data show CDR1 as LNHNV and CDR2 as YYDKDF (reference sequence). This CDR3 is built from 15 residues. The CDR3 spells CATSRDLGLTYEQYF. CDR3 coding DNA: TGTGCCACCAGCAGAGATCTAGGGCTAACCTACGAGCAGTACTTC.

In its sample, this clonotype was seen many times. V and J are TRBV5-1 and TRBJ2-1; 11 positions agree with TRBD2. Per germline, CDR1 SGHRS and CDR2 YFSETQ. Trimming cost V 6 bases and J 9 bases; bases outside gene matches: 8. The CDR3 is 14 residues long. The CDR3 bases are TGCGCCAGCACCCCTGGGACTAGCGGACGTGAGCAGTTCTTC. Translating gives CASTPGTSGREQFF.

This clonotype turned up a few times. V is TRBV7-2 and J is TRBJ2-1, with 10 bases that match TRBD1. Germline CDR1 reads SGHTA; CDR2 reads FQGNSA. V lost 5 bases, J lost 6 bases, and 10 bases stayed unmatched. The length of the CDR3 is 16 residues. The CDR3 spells CASSLSRDRGGNEQFF. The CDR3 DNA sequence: TGTGCCAGCAGCCTTTCCCGGGACAGGGGCGGCAATGAGCAGTTCTTC.

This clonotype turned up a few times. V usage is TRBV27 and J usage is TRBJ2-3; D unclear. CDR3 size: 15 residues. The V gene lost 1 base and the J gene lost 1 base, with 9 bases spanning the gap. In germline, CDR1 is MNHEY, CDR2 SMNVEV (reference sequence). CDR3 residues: CASSLWASGTDTQYF. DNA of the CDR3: TGTGCCAGCAGTTTATGGGCCAGCGGCACAGATACGCAGTATTTT.

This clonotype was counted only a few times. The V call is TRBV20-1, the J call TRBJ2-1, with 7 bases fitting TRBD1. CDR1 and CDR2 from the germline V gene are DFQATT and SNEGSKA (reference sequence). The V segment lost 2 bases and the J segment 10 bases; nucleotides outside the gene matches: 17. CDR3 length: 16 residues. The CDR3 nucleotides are TGCAGTGCTAGAAACTTTCGACAGGGAGCCTACGGGGAGCAGTTCTTC. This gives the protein CSARNFRQGAYGEQFF.

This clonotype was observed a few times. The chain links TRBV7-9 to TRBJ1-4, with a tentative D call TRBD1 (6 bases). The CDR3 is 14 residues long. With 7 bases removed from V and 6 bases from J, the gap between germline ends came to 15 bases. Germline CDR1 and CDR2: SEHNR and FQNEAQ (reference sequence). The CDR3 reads CASTQWGADEKLFF. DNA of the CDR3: TGTGCCAGCACCCAGTGGGGGGCAGATGAAAAACTGTTTTTT.

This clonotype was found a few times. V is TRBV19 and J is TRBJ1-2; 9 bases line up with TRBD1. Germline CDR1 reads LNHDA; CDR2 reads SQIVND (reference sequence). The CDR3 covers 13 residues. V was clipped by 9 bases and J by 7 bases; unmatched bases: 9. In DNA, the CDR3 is TGTGCCAGCACCCCCGGGACAGGGTTTGGCTACACCTTC. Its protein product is CASTPGTGFGYTF.

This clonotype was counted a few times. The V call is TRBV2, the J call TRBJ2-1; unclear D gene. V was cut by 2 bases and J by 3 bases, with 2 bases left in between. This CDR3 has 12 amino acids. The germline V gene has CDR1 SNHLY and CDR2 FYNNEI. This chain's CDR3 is CASSEFYNEQFF. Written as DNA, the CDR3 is TGTGCCAGCAGTGAATTCTACAATGAGCAGTTCTTC.

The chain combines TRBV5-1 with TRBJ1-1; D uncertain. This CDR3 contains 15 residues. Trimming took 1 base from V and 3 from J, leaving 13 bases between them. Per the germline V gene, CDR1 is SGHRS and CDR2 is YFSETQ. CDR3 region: CASSLRVGADTEAFF. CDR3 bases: TGCGCCAGCAGCTTGAGAGTGGGCGCCGACACTGAAGCTTTCTTT.